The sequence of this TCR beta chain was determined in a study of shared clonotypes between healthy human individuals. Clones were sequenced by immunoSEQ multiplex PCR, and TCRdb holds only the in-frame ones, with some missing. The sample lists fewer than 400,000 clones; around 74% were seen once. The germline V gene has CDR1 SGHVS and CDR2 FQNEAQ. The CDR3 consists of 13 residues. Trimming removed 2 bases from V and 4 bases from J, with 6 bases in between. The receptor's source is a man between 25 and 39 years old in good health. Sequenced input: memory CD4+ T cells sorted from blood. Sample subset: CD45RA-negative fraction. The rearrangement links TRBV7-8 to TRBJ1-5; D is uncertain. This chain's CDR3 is CASSLKGNQPQHF. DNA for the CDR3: TGTGCCAGCAGCTTAAAAGGGAATCAGCCCCAGCATTTT.